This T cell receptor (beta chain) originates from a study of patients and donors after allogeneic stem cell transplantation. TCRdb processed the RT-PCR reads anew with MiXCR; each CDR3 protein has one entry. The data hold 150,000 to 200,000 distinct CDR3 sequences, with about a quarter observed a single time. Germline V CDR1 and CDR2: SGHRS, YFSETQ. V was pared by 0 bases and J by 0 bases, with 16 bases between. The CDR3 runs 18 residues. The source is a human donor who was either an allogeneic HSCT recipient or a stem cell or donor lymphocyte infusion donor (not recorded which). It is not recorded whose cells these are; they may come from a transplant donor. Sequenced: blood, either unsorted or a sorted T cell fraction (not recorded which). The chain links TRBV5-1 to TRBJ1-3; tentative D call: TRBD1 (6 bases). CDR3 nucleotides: TGCGCCAGCAGCTTGGTCTTCGGACAGCTAAGCTCTGGAAACACCATATATTTT. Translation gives CASSLVFGQLSSGNTIYF.